This TCR beta chain was sequenced in a study of chemoradiotherapy in HPV16-positive cancers. Study-level information: Candidate HPV-specific T-cell clones and common TCR motifs came from functional assays in a couple of HPV16-positive patients.

Trimming at V came to 1 base and at J to 5 bases, leaving 4 bases not matched to a gene. Germline CDR1 and CDR2: SGHNT and YENEEA. The length of the CDR3 is 15 residues. Data came from immunoSEQ multiplex PCR; TCRdb stores just in-frame clones and leaves some out. The table includes more than 10,000 clones, approximately 80% detected once. This TCR came from a human donor with HPV-associated anogenital cancer. The rearrangement joins TRBV11-3 to TRBJ2-1; TRBD2 matches 8 bases. Sample acquisition took place from a patient who underwent chemoradiotherapy. The CDR3 sequence is CASSLAAGGNNEQFF. CDR3 bases: TGTGCCAGCAGCTTAGCGGCGGGGGGAAACAATGAGCAGTTCTTC.